This T cell receptor beta chain is drawn from a study of Graves' ophthalmopathy and Graves' hyperthyroidism. In the study overall: Peripheral blood collection took place at initial diagnosis, before any treatment.

No donor had other autoimmune disease, uncontrolled infection, pregnancy or lactation. Regarding this clonotype: Its target is unknown.

Amplified material comprised TCR beta CDR3 regions derived from RNA transcripts. Following a first-round RT-PCR that used HTBI primers, a second-round multiplex PCR was carried out. TCRdb used MiXCR to reprocess the multiplex PCR reads, holding one entry per CDR3 protein. The sample carries 240,000 or so distinct CDR3 sequences, about 47% recorded once. Study-wide results and caveats: It was with around 67% sensitivity and roughly 75% specificity that the model predicted ophthalmopathy progression.

CDR1 and CDR2 (germline): SGHRS, YFSETQ. This CDR3 contains 14 residues. Between the trimmed V and J ends, which lost 4 bases and 3 bases, there was a span of 14 bases. J is TRBJ2-7 and V is TRBV5-1; TRBD1 might be the D (5 bases). The sample was peripheral blood. The clonotype comes from an adult man with Graves' ophthalmopathy. The CDR3 spells CASSTDIAGYEQYF. The CDR3 DNA reads as TGCGCCAGCAGCACGGACATCGCAGGCTACGAGCAGTACTTC.